What follows describes a single TCR beta chain. This entry is derived from a study of CD8 T cells in Susac syndrome. TCR beta sequencing covered blood CD8+ and CD4+ T cells. It was with random hexamers that roughly 0.45 to 1 ug RNA was reverse transcribed. TCRdb independently ran MiXCR on the immunoSEQ multiplex PCR reads; one entry per CDR3 protein. The data contain 140,000 or so distinct CDR3 sequences, 90% to 95% of them singletons. In germline, CDR1 is DFQATT, CDR2 SNEGSKA (reference sequence). This CDR3 has 11 amino acids. Trimming took off 5 bases at V and 5 bases at J, with 8 bases between the two ends.

The chain has TRBV20-1 and TRBJ2-3; D unresolved. Material for sequencing was CD4+ T cells from PBMCs. The clonotype was recovered from a human donor with multiple sclerosis. Here the CDR3 reads CSAVVRDTQYF. The CDR3 coding sequence is TGCAGTGCTGTAGTCAGAGATACGCAGTATTTT.